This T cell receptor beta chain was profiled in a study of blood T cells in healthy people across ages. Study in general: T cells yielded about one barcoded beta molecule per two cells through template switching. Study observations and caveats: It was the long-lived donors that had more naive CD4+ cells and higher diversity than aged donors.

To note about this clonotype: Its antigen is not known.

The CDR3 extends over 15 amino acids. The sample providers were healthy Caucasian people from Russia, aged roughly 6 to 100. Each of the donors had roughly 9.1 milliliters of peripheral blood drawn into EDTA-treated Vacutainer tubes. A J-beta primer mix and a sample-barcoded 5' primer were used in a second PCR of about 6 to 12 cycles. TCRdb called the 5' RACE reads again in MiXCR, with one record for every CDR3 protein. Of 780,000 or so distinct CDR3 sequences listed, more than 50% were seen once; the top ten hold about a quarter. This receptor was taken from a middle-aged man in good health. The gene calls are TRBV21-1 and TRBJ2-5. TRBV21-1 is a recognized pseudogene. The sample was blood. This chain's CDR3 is CASSTLYSNQETQYF. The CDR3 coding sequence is TGTGCCAGCAGCACCCTTTATAGCAACCAAGAGACCCAGTACTTC.